Given below is one T cell receptor (beta chain) in context. At one end the junction does not follow the germline gene, possibly because of a read error. During its preparation, the TCRbeta library received unique molecular identifiers. TCRdb reprocessed the PCR reads via MiXCR and lists one record per CDR3 protein. This table holds 500,000 to 600,000 distinct CDR3 sequences, 15% to 20% found once. This sample is drawn from a study of T-cell reconstitution after alpha-beta-depleted transplantation in children. The CDR3 sequence is 11 residues long. This specimen consisted of PBMCs from the stem cell graft donor, obtained from the stem cell graft. The chain couples TRBV12-3 or TRBV12-4 to TRBJ2-1, with 8 bases identical to TRBD1. This sequence was found in a human donor who donated a stem cell graft to a child with acute lymphoblastic leukemia. The CDR3 here is CANGQGNERFF. Here the CDR3 DNA reads TGTGCCAACGGACAGGGCAATGAGCGGTTCTTC.